This TCR beta chain derives from a study of identifying expanded T cells in peripheral blood. Study-level findings and limits: Technical replicates showed around 1.2 changed clones; approximately 2 weeks 15 to 20; four weeks 19. Two-week clone count variance significantly increased as total template count grew.

Healthy donors had no documented immune events, such as infections, while sampled. Germline V gives CDR1 GTSNPN, CDR2 SVGIG (reference sequence). This CDR3 region has 15 residues. Trimming shortened V by 7 bases and J by 0 bases, and 19 bases separated the two germline ends. This clone was counted a few times. The antigen is not known. Using immunoSEQ multiplex PCR, the repertoire was profiled, and TCRdb retains in-frame clones only, with some absent. The sample carries 97,000 or so clones, approximately 90% recorded once. V gene TRBV30 combines with J gene TRBJ2-7, with D perhaps TRBD1 or TRBD2 (5 bases each). Source material: blood. The TCR originated in a person aged 18 to 75 in good health. The CDR3 loop is CALLGTGYSSYEQYF. CDR3 bases: TGTGCCTTGCTGGGGACCGGTTATAGCTCCTACGAGCAGTACTTC. Together with reference TRBV30 and TRBJ2-7, the CDR3 gives the full variable domain: SQTIHQWPATLVQPVGSPLSLECTVEGTSNPNLYWYRQAAGRGLQLLFYSVGIGQISSEVPQNLSASRPQDRQFILSSKKLLLSDSGFYLCALLGTGYSSYEQYFGPGTRLTVT.